This entry concerns a single T cell receptor (beta chain). The sample comes from a study of T cells in tuberculosis. Study-wide results and limits: Low-affinity CD1B-GMM tetramer-binding T cells may have been missed.

Cells were sorted from thawed PBMC rested overnight and stained with GMM-loaded CD1B tetramer, viability dye and anti-CD3. The CD1B tetramers carried C32 glucose monomycolate purified from Rhodococcus equi. TCRdb's table, derived via immunoSEQ multiplex PCR, lists solely in-frame clones and lacks some. This sample has approximately 60,000 clones; roughly 79% occur once, and the top ten carry 9.5% to 15%. The CDR3 runs 13 residues. J gave up 5 bases and V 3 bases, and 3 bases lay outside the gene matches. Per germline, CDR1 SEHNR and CDR2 FQNEAQ (reference sequence). The specimen sequenced was CD1b-GMM tetramer-negative cells sorted from PBMCs. The sequence derives from an adult woman with latent tuberculosis. The genes are TRBV7-9 and TRBJ1-1; 7 bases map to TRBD1. The CDR3 loop is CASSLTGLTEAFF. Written as DNA, the CDR3 is TGTGCCAGCAGCTTGACAGGGCTTACTGAAGCTTTCTTT.